The 27 T cell receptor beta chains in this list originate from one sample, sequenced in a study of blood T cell repertoires in COVID-19. The table came from immunoSEQ multiplex PCR; TCRdb's copy has only in-frame clones and leaves some out. Here the sample spans 300,000 to 500,000 clones, 85% to 90% being singletons. Sequencing was carried out using PBMCs or T cells enriched from blood (not recorded which). The receptors were gathered from a woman in her thirties with acute COVID-19.

The chain joins TRBV6-5 to TRBJ1-6; D is unclear. CDR3 size: 13 residues. Per germline, CDR1 MNHEY and CDR2 SVGAGI. V lost 2 bases to trimming and J lost 8 bases, with 7 bases between them. CDR3 sequence reads: CASSYHSDSPLHF. As DNA, the CDR3 is TGTGCCAGCAGTTACCATTCGGATTCACCCCTCCACTTT.

The chain couples TRBV11-3 to TRBJ2-1, with TRBD2 matching over 7 bases. V dropped 1 base and J dropped 8; count of bases not matched to a gene: 11. The CDR3 spans 16 residues. Germline V gene data show CDR1 as SGHNT and CDR2 as YENEEA. CDR3 loop: CASSLASSGEAYEQFF. The DNA of the CDR3 is TGTGCCAGCAGCTTAGCTTCGAGCGGGGAAGCTTATGAGCAGTTCTTC.

This rearrangement joins TRBV10-3 to TRBJ2-7; the match to TRBD1 covers 7 bases. V shed 3 bases, J shed 6 bases, and the junction held 5 bases outside the gene matches. CDR3 length equals 13 residues. Germline lookup yields CDR1 ENHRY and CDR2 SYGVKD. The CDR3 loop is CAISDRQGSEQYF. The CDR3 bases are TGTGCCATCAGTGACAGACAGGGCTCCGAGCAGTACTTC.

The gene calls are TRBV3-1 (or the pseudogene TRBV3-2) and TRBJ2-7, with 9 bases matching TRBD2. Germline CDR1 reads LGHDT; CDR2 reads YNNKEL (reference sequence). The CDR3 loop spans 14 amino acids. V lost 1 base, J lost 7 bases, and 5 bases stayed unmatched. Here the CDR3 reads CASSQGGGGREQYF. The CDR3 coding sequence is TGTGCCAGCAGCCAAGGCGGGGGGGGCCGAGAGCAGTACTTC.

The chain uses TRBV30 and TRBJ2-2; possible D gene TRBD2, 7 bases. The CDR3 has 16 residues. Looked up from germline, CDR1 is GTSNPN and CDR2 is SVGIG (reference sequence). V shed 0 bases and J shed 5 bases, with 16 bases lying between them. CDR3 amino acids: CAWSVLGGPGTGELFF. The CDR3 DNA reads TGTGCCTGGAGTGTACTGGGGGGGCCTGGTACCGGGGAGCTGTTTTTT.

J is TRBJ2-7 and V is TRBV7-6; 8 bases are shared with TRBD1. The germline V gene has CDR1 SGHVS and CDR2 FNYEAQ. The CDR3 length is 14 residues. Trimming took 2 bases from V and 10 from J; bases not matched to a gene: 10. The CDR3: CASSLNFQGAEQYF. The DNA of the CDR3 is TGTGCCAGCAGCTTAAATTTCCAGGGGGCTGAACAGTACTTC.

This rearrangement joins TRBV14 to TRBJ2-7; 8 bases match TRBD1. The CDR3 sequence is 16 residues long. The V segment lost 1 base and the J segment 2 bases; nucleotides outside the gene matches: 7. The germline V gene has CDR1 SGHDN and CDR2 FVKESK. The CDR3 region is CASSQGYARGPYEQYF. The CDR3 bases are TGTGCCAGCAGCCAAGGATACGCCAGGGGGCCCTACGAGCAGTACTTC. Based on the CDR3 plus reference TRBV14 and TRBJ2-7, the full variable domain is EAGVTQFPSHSVIEKGQTVTLRCDPISGHDNLYWYRRVMGKEIKFLLHFVKESKQDESGMPNNRFLAERTGGTYSTLKVQPAELEDSGVYFCASSQGYARGPYEQYFGPGTRLTVT.

This chain uses TRBV6-2 or TRBV6-3 with TRBJ1-1; 8 bases are a match to TRBD1. Per germline, CDR1 MNHEY and CDR2 SVGEGT. V gave up 5 bases and J gave up 7 bases; unmatched junction bases: 9. This CDR3 is built from 14 residues. The CDR3: CASSPDRGWNEAFF. For the CDR3, the DNA is TGTGCCAGCAGTCCCGACAGGGGTTGGAATGAAGCTTTCTTT.

The rearrangement links TRBV7-6 to TRBJ2-3; 9 bases are a match to TRBD2. J gave up 2 bases and V 5 bases, and 5 bases lay outside the gene matches. The CDR3 runs to 15 residues. The germline gives CDR1 SGHVS, CDR2 FNYEAQ. Here the CDR3 DNA reads TGTGCCAGCAGCGCCCCTAGCGGGGTCACAGATACGCAGTATTTT. Translation gives CASSAPSGVTDTQYF.

J is TRBJ2-1 and V is TRBV19, with D perhaps TRBD2 (7 bases). Per germline, CDR1 LNHDA and CDR2 SQIVND (reference sequence). CDR3 size: 15 residues. V was cut by 3 bases and J by 4 bases, with 13 bases left in between. The CDR3 here is CASSIARGPYNEQFF. The CDR3 region has the DNA TGTGCCAGTAGTATCGCGCGGGGGCCATACAATGAGCAGTTCTTC.

The chain is built from TRBV7-2 and TRBJ2-7; 8 nucleotides align to TRBD1. The CDR3 covers 14 residues. Trimming at V came to 3 bases and at J to 4 bases, leaving 5 bases not matched to a gene. Germline V gene data show CDR1 as SGHTA and CDR2 as FQGNSA. CDR3: CASSFDRGSYEQYF. For the CDR3, the DNA is TGTGCCAGCAGCTTTGACAGGGGATCGTACGAGCAGTACTTC.

This clone was recorded once. This rearrangement joins TRBV10-2 to TRBJ2-3, with 9 bases fitting TRBD2. The CDR3 sequence is 15 residues long. Germline CDR1 WSHSY, CDR2 SAAADI. V lost 2 bases and J lost 0; bases outside the gene matches: 0. CDR3 sequence: CASSETSGSTDTQYF. CDR3 coding DNA: TGCGCCAGCAGTGAGACTAGCGGGAGCACAGATACGCAGTATTTT.

The chain recombines TRBV5-1 with TRBJ2-3, with 14 bases lining up with TRBD2. Germline loops: CDR1 SGHRS, CDR2 YFSETQ. The CDR3 totals 18 residues. Losses at the gene ends were 2 bases for V and 3 bases for J; bases not matched to a gene: 8. As DNA, the CDR3 is TGCGCCAGCAGCTTCGGGACTAGCGGGGGTGGGGTGACAGATACGCAGTATTTT. Its protein is CASSFGTSGGGVTDTQYF. The full variable domain, rest sourced from reference TRBV5-1 and TRBJ2-3, is KAGVTQTPRYLIKTRGQQVTLSCSPISGHRSVSWYQQTPGQGLQFLFEYFSETQRNKGNFPGRFSGRQFSNSRSEMNVSTLELGDSALYLCASSFGTSGGGVTDTQYFGPGTRLTVL.

This clone was observed a few times. This rearrangement joins TRBV19 to TRBJ2-1; 8 nucleotides match TRBD2. Germline V gives CDR1 LNHDA, CDR2 SQIVND (reference sequence). V shed 2 bases and J 3 bases; nucleotides not matched to a gene: 3. The CDR3 length is 15 residues. The CDR3 nucleotides read TGTGCCAGTAGTATACCTACTAGCGGCTACAATGAGCAGTTCTTC. Its protein is CASSIPTSGYNEQFF. The variable domain in full, with the rest retrieved from reference TRBV19 and TRBJ2-1, is DGGITQSPKYLFRKEGQNVTLSCEQNLNHDAMYWYRQDPGQGLRLIYYSQIVNDFQKGDIAEGYSVSREKKESFPLTVTSAQKNPTAFYLCASSIPTSGYNEQFFGPGTRLTVL.

The V and J genes are TRBV28 and TRBJ1-4, with 11 bases aligning to TRBD1. Germline CDR1 reads MDHEN; CDR2 reads SYDVKM. Losses at the gene ends were 6 bases for V and 3 bases for J; bases not matched to a gene: 6. CDR3 size: 16 residues. The DNA of the CDR3 is TGTGCCAGCAGGGACAGGGGGCGCGTGTCTAATGAAAAACTGTTTTTT. Amino acid sequence: CASRDRGRVSNEKLFF.

The chain couples TRBV19 to TRBJ2-1; no firm D call. This CDR3 comprises 13 residues. V lost 3 bases and J 9 bases, leaving 12 bases between the germline ends. In germline, CDR1 is LNHDA, CDR2 SQIVND (reference sequence). The CDR3 nucleotides read TGTGCCAGTAGTATTTGGTCCCGAGGTGAGCAGTTCTTC. Amino acid sequence: CASSIWSRGEQFF.

This clone has a count of ten or more. This rearrangement joins TRBV27 to TRBJ1-6, with TRBD1 matching 8 bases. Looked up from germline, CDR1 is MNHEY and CDR2 is SMNVEV (reference sequence). CDR3 length equals 14 residues. J was trimmed by 9 bases and V by 6 bases; bases with no gene match: 7. The CDR3 protein is CASSQGAHSSPLHF. CDR3 sequence (DNA): TGTGCCAGCAGCCAGGGGGCTCATAGTTCACCCCTCCACTTT.

The chain couples TRBV2 to TRBJ2-7; 12 bases are shared with TRBD2. This CDR3 has 14 amino acids. V shed 6 bases and J 2 bases; nucleotides not matched to a gene: 2. Per germline, CDR1 SNHLY and CDR2 FYNNEI. This CDR3 is CASRTSGGTYEQYF. CDR3 nucleotides: TGTGCCAGCAGGACTAGCGGGGGAACCTACGAGCAGTACTTC.

The rearrangement uses TRBV3-1 (or the pseudogene TRBV3-2) and TRBJ1-1, with a weak D call TRBD1 (5 bases). Trimming pared 4 bases from V and 6 bases from J, leaving 18 bases between. The CDR3 runs to 15 residues. From germline, CDR1 is LGHDT and CDR2 YNNKEL (reference sequence). The CDR3 spells CASSPLVGARSEAFF. In nucleotides, the CDR3 is TGTGCCAGCAGCCCGTTAGTAGGGGCGAGGTCTGAAGCTTTCTTT.

CDR3 sequence (DNA): TGTGCCAGTCTACAGGGTCGGTATCAGCCCCAGCATTTT. Protein sequence: CASLQGRYQPQHF. The genes are TRBV28 and TRBJ1-5; tentatively, D is TRBD1 (6 bases). Germline CDR1 MDHEN, CDR2 SYDVKM. The CDR3 is 13 residues long. V lost 9 bases, J lost 5 bases, and 14 bases lay in between.

The chain carries TRBV6-5 and TRBJ2-7; 8 nucleotides line up with TRBD1. V gave up 0 bases and J gave up 6 bases; unmatched junction bases: 10. Germline assignment: CDR1 MNHEY and CDR2 SVGAGI. The CDR3 runs to 16 residues. The CDR3 region has the DNA TGTGCCAGCAGTTACTCTTCCCCAGGGGGCAGTTCCGAGCAGTACTTC. Its protein product is CASSYSSPGGSSEQYF.

The V call is TRBV7-2, the J call TRBJ2-1; TRBD2 matches 13 bases. Germline V gene data show CDR1 as SGHTA and CDR2 as FQGNSA. The CDR3 spans 18 residues. V lost 3 bases to trimming and J lost 0 bases; unmatched junction nucleotides: 5. The CDR3 reads CASSFRTSGGASYNEQFF. CDR3 sequence (DNA): TGTGCCAGCAGCTTCCGGACTAGCGGGGGCGCCTCCTACAATGAGCAGTTCTTC.

The CDR3 loop is CASTAVPGSLLTDTQYF. Here the CDR3 DNA reads TGTGCCAGCACCGCCGTCCCAGGCTCCCTCCTCACAGATACGCAGTATTTT. V and J are TRBV7-2 and TRBJ2-3; the D is unclear. The CDR3 consists of 17 residues. Trimming stripped 7 bases from V and 2 bases from J, with 22 bases between. Germline V gene lookup returns CDR1 SGHTA and CDR2 FQGNSA. Full variable domain (missing parts from reference TRBV7-2 and TRBJ2-3): GAGVSQSPSNKVTEKGKDVELRCDPISGHTALYWYRQSLGQGLEFLIYFQGNSAPDKSGLPSDRFSAERTGGSVSTLTIQRTQQEDSAVYLCASTAVPGSLLTDTQYFGPGTRLTVL.

CDR3 bases: TGTGCCAGCTCACCAATCAGGACCGGGACTAGCAAAAACGAGCAGTACTTC. Translating gives CASSPIRTGTSKNEQYF. The chain uses TRBV18 and TRBJ2-7; the match to TRBD2 covers 9 bases. J lost 5 bases, V lost 2 bases, and 13 bases had no gene match. The CDR3 sequence is 17 residues long. Looked up from germline, CDR1 is KGHSH and CDR2 is LQKENI.

The rearrangement links TRBV4-1 to TRBJ2-7; D remains ambiguous. Germline V lookup: CDR1 MGHRA, CDR2 YSYEKL. Trimming stripped 0 bases from V and 3 bases from J, with 12 bases between. The CDR3 contains 15 residues. The CDR3 bases are TGCGCCAGCAGCCAAGAACAGAACGGCCACTACGAGCAGTACTTC. This encodes CASSQEQNGHYEQYF.

V is TRBV2 and J is TRBJ2-1, with 15 positions matching TRBD2. The V gene's germline CDR1 is SNHLY and CDR2 FYNNEI. Trimming at V came to 6 bases and at J to 5 bases, leaving 8 bases not matched to a gene. The CDR3 is 17 residues long. The CDR3 DNA reads TGTGCCAGCAGGCTCTGGACTAGCGGGGGGGAACACAATGAGCAGTTCTTC. It specifies CASRLWTSGGEHNEQFF.

The gene calls are TRBV27 and TRBJ2-2; TRBD2 matches at 15 bases. Germline CDR1 is MNHEY and CDR2 is SMNVEV (reference sequence). J gave up 1 base and V 5 bases, and 11 bases lay outside the gene matches. The CDR3 length is 20 residues. CDR3 sequence: CASSRRGTSGGNKNTGELFF. The CDR3 DNA reads TGTGCCAGCAGTCGCCGGGGGACTAGCGGGGGGAATAAGAACACCGGGGAGCTGTTTTTT.